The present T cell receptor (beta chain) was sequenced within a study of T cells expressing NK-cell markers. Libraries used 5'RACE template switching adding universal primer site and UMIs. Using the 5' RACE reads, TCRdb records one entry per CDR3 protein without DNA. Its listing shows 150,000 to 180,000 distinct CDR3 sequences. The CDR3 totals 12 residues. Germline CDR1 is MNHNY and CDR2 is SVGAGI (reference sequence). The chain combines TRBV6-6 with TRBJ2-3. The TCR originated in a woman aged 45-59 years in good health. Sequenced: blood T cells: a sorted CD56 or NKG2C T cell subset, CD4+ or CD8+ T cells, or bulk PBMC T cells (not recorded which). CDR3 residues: CASSATTDTQYF.